These 28 T cell receptor beta chains share one sample of origin, sequenced in a study of OX40 agonist ivuxolimab in advanced cancers. Some clones are missing from TCRdb's copy, which holds only in-frame ones; the method was immunoSEQ multiplex PCR. The sample consists of roughly 65,000 clones, around nine tenths of them appearing once. The source was CD4+ or CD8+ T cells sorted from blood, collected in a trial of the OX40 agonist ivuxolimab. These receptors were collected from an adult with an advanced solid tumor such as melanoma, head and neck, liver or kidney cancer.

This chain connects TRBV9 to TRBJ2-1, with TRBD2 identical over 8 bases. CDR1 and CDR2 from the germline V gene are SGDLS and YYNGEE. CDR3 length: 15 residues. The V and J ends lost 0 bases and 7 bases, in that order; junction bases with no gene match: 6. CDR3 in amino acids: CASSVAAGDLNEQFF. CDR3 nucleotide sequence: TGTGCCAGCAGCGTAGCAGCGGGGGACTTAAATGAGCAGTTCTTC.

This clone was seen only once. The J gene is TRBJ1-2, the V gene TRBV5-6; perhaps TRBD1 as D (5 bases). Germline-derived CDR1 and CDR2 are SGHDT and YYEEEE. V was cut by 5 bases and J by 2 bases, with 22 bases left in between. The CDR3 runs to 17 residues. CDR3 loop: CASRLQVAPRGNYGYTF. CDR3 DNA: TGTGCCAGCAGGTTACAAGTCGCCCCTAGGGGCAACTATGGCTACACCTTC.

The chain has TRBV5-1 and TRBJ1-2; TRBD1 aligns across 9 bases. Germline V lookup: CDR1 SGHRS, CDR2 YFSETQ. Losses at the gene ends were 4 bases for V and 7 bases for J; bases not matched to a gene: 8. The CDR3 is 14 residues long. CDR3 sequence: CASSRGDRVGGYTF. Here the CDR3 DNA reads TGCGCCAGCAGCCGCGGGGACAGGGTGGGTGGCTACACCTTC.

This clone has more than one count but fewer than ten. V is TRBV6-1 and J is TRBJ2-5; 7 bases align to TRBD2. J lost 1 base, V lost 8 bases, and 7 bases had no gene match. Germline V gives CDR1 MNHNS, CDR2 SASEGT. This CDR3 is 14 amino acids long. CDR3 protein: CASSFGGSQETQYF. The CDR3 DNA reads as TGTGCCAGCTCCTTCGGGGGGAGCCAAGAGACCCAGTACTTC.

The genes are TRBV12-5 and TRBJ1-5, with 8 bases matching TRBD1. The CDR3 has 15 amino acids. Trimming at V came to 6 bases and at J to 3 bases, leaving 7 bases not matched to a gene. The germline gives CDR1 LGHNT, CDR2 FRNRAP. CDR3: CASGPGTGDNQPQHF. The CDR3 bases are TGTGCTAGTGGCCCGGGGACAGGCGACAATCAGCCCCAGCATTTT.

The chain links TRBV30 to TRBJ1-4, with a tentative D call TRBD1 (5 bases). Trimming cost V 5 bases and J 5 bases, with 18 bases left between them. This CDR3 has 15 residues. CDR1 is GTSNPN and CDR2 is SVGIG in the germline V gene (reference sequence). CDR3: CAWGGGQRPNEKLFF. The CDR3 coding sequence is TGTGCCTGGGGGGGAGGTCAGCGCCCGAATGAAAAACTGTTTTTT.

The sample holds one count of this clone. The chain joins TRBV10-3 to TRBJ1-2; 9 nucleotides line up with TRBD1. From germline, CDR1 is ENHRY and CDR2 SYGVKD. The CDR3 has 14 residues. The V segment lost 10 bases and the J segment 7 bases; nucleotides outside the gene matches: 13. In DNA, the CDR3 is TGTGCCAGCTACCCGGACAGGGGAGAAGTTGGCTACACCTTC. This codes for CASYPDRGEVGYTF.

V is TRBV27 and J is TRBJ2-3; D not resolved. The CDR3 runs to 14 residues. V lost 1 base to trimming and J lost 4 bases, with 9 bases between them. CDR1 is MNHEY, CDR2 SMNVEV, per germline (reference sequence). The CDR3 DNA is TGTGCCAGCAGTTTATTGAAGTTCCCAGATACGCAGTATTTT. Translating gives CASSLLKFPDTQYF.

This clone has only one observation. The chain recombines TRBV7-9 with TRBJ2-7; 7 nucleotides agree with TRBD1. The germline CDR1 and CDR2 sequences are SEHNR and FQNEAQ (reference sequence). The CDR3 loop spans 13 amino acids. Unmatched junction bases numbered 5, after V lost 6 bases and J lost 3 bases. This CDR3 is CASRGDRHYEQYF. The CDR3 nucleotides are TGTGCCAGCAGGGGGGACAGACACTACGAGCAGTACTTC. Variable domain in full (rest from reference TRBV7-9 and TRBJ2-7): DTGVSQNPRHKITKRGQNVTFRCDPISEHNRLYWYRQTLGQGPEFLTYFQNEAQLEKSRLLSDRFSAERPKGSFSTLEIQRTEQGDSAMYLCASRGDRHYEQYFGPGTRLTVT.

The chain joins TRBV6-1 to TRBJ1-6, with D possibly matching TRBD1 (5 bases). With 6 bases removed from V and 7 bases from J, the gap between germline ends came to 22 bases. CDR1 MNHNS and CDR2 SASEGT come from the germline V gene. This CDR3 contains 17 residues. CDR3 protein: CASRERGGGGGNSPLHF. Here the CDR3 DNA reads TGTGCCAGCAGGGAACGTGGCGGGGGGGGAGGGAATTCACCCCTCCACTTT.

The genes are TRBV5-1 and TRBJ1-2; 7 nucleotides match TRBD1. The trim removed 1 base at V and 8 bases at J, leaving 5 bases unmatched. This CDR3 comprises 13 residues. CDR1 SGHRS and CDR2 YFSETQ come from the germline V gene. This CDR3 is CASSLQGEDGYTF. The DNA of the CDR3 is TGCGCCAGCAGCTTGCAGGGGGAAGACGGCTACACCTTC.

This clone was found once. CDR3 protein: CASSRGDGANVLTF. CDR3 in DNA: TGTGCCAGTAGTAGAGGGGACGGGGCCAACGTCCTGACTTTC. The rearrangement uses TRBV19 and TRBJ2-6; either TRBD1 or TRBD2 may fit D (5 bases each). CDR1 LNHDA and CDR2 SQIVND come from the germline V gene (reference sequence). V was cut by 4 bases and J by 4 bases, with 8 bases left in between. CDR3 length: 14 amino acids.

CDR3 sequence reads: CASSPAMAQNTEAFF. CDR3 DNA: TGTGCCAGCAGTCCCGCGATGGCCCAGAACACTGAAGCTTTCTTT. The chain carries TRBV6-5 and TRBJ1-1; D is uncertain. The CDR3 totals 15 residues. V lost 5 bases to trimming and J lost 1 base, with 14 bases between them. Germline V gene data show CDR1 as MNHEY and CDR2 as SVGAGI.

This clone came up a few times. This chain joins TRBV11-2 and TRBJ2-1, with TRBD2 matching 8 bases. V shed 4 bases and J 1 base; nucleotides not matched to a gene: 6. Germline lookup yields CDR1 SGHAT and CDR2 FQNNGV. The CDR3 totals 16 residues. CDR3 sequence reads: CASSWDGGASYNEQFF. The CDR3 nucleotides read TGTGCCAGCAGCTGGGACGGGGGGGCATCCTACAATGAGCAGTTCTTC. The complete variable domain, with remaining parts taken from reference TRBV11-2 and TRBJ2-1, reads EAGVAQSPRYKIIEKRQSVAFWCNPISGHATLYWYQQILGQGPKLLIQFQNNGVVDDSQLPKDRFSAERLKGVDSTLKIQPAKLEDSAVYLCASSWDGGASYNEQFFGPGTRLTVL.

This clone was recorded only once. The genes are TRBV19 and TRBJ1-5; possibly TRBD1 for D (5 bases). V shed 1 base and J shed 5 bases, with 12 bases lying between them. From germline, CDR1 is LNHDA and CDR2 SQIVND (reference sequence). This CDR3 has 15 amino acids. The CDR3 DNA reads as TGTGCCAGTAGTATAGCAGGCAGGGAGGATCAGCCCCAGCATTTT. Translation gives CASSIAGREDQPQHF.

The chain is built from TRBV13 and TRBJ2-7, with D perhaps TRBD2 (5 bases). Trimming took 5 bases from V and 2 from J, leaving 16 bases between them. This CDR3 contains 15 residues. The germline V gene encodes CDR1 PRHDT and CDR2 FYEKMQ (reference sequence). In DNA, the CDR3 is TGTGCCAGCAGCCCCCAAGGGAGTGGTACCTACGAGCAGTACTTC. Translating gives CASSPQGSGTYEQYF.

The J gene is TRBJ1-5, the V gene TRBV18, with D unresolved. V lost 4 bases to trimming and J lost 2 bases, with 12 bases between them. The CDR3 is made up of 15 amino acids. Looked up from germline, CDR1 is KGHSH and CDR2 is LQKENI. CDR3 nucleotides: TGTGCCAGCTCACTCAACACTGGGGGCAATCAGCCCCAGCATTTT. Its protein product is CASSLNTGGNQPQHF.

J is TRBJ1-2 and V is TRBV25-1; 8 bases agree with TRBD1. The CDR3 covers 15 residues. After removal of 2 bases from V and 7 bases from J, the junction contained 9 bases not matched to a gene. Germline V gene data show CDR1 as MGHDK and CDR2 as SYGVNS. CDR3 in amino acids: CASSEGTGTVVGYTF. CDR3 in DNA: TGTGCCAGCAGTGAAGGGACAGGAACCGTAGTTGGCTACACCTTC.

This chain links TRBV9 with TRBJ2-7, with 10 bases matching TRBD2. The trim removed 0 bases at V and 3 bases at J, leaving 3 bases unmatched. The CDR3 length is 15 residues. Germline V gene data show CDR1 as SGDLS and CDR2 as YYNGEE. In nucleotides, the CDR3 is TGTGCCAGCAGCGTAGATCCTAGCGGGAGCTACGAGCAGTACTTC. Its protein is CASSVDPSGSYEQYF.

The chain employs TRBV13 and TRBJ2-1; a possible D gene is TRBD2 (6 bases). Trimming took 2 bases from V and 8 from J, leaving 16 bases between them. The CDR3 is 15 residues long. The V gene's germline CDR1 is PRHDT and CDR2 FYEKMQ (reference sequence). The CDR3 protein is CASSLLRDSYHEQFF. The CDR3 nucleotides read TGTGCCAGCAGCTTACTTAGGGACTCGTATCATGAGCAGTTCTTC.

V and J are TRBV4-2 and TRBJ2-7, with 13 bases aligning to TRBD2. The trim removed 4 bases at V and 4 bases at J, leaving 4 bases unmatched. In germline, CDR1 is LGHNA, CDR2 YNFKEQ. The CDR3 is made up of 15 amino acids. The CDR3 DNA sequence: TGTGCCAGCAGCCTAGGACTAGCGGGGGTTTACGAGCAGTACTTC. Its translation: CASSLGLAGVYEQYF.

A few counts support this clone. The chain recombines TRBV10-2 with TRBJ2-2; weak D call: TRBD2 (5 bases). Per the germline V gene, CDR1 is WSHSY and CDR2 is SAAADI. The CDR3 contains 12 residues. Trimming shortened V by 6 bases and J by 5 bases, and 7 bases separated the two germline ends. The CDR3 spells CASRPGTGELFF. DNA for the CDR3: TGCGCCAGCAGACCGGGGACCGGGGAGCTGTTTTTT.

J is TRBJ2-7 and V is TRBV5-4; D not certain. Germline CDR1 reads SGHNT; CDR2 reads YYREEE (reference sequence). Trimming stripped 1 base from V and 3 bases from J, with 17 bases between. This CDR3 is built from 16 residues. The CDR3, as DNA: TGTGCCAGCAGCTTGAGAAGTGTCTCTCCCCTCTACGAGCAGTACTTC. As protein: CASSLRSVSPLYEQYF.

The rearrangement uses TRBV19 and TRBJ1-2, with D unresolved. The V gene lost 4 bases and the J gene lost 3 bases, with 6 bases spanning the gap. The germline CDR1 and CDR2 sequences are LNHDA and SQIVND (reference sequence). The CDR3 totals 12 residues. CDR3 sequence: CASSSIYYGYTF. CDR3 sequence (DNA): TGTGCCAGTAGTAGTATTTACTATGGCTACACCTTC.

The V call is TRBV7-9, the J call TRBJ2-7; D may be TRBD2 (6 bases). The CDR3 is made up of 15 amino acids. Germline-derived CDR1 and CDR2 are SEHNR and FQNEAQ (reference sequence). Trimming shortened V by 5 bases and J by 5 bases, and 19 bases separated the two germline ends. The CDR3 DNA reads as TGTGCCAGCAGCGCCCGGTCGAGGGGAGGAGACGAGCAGTACTTC. This translates into CASSARSRGGDEQYF. Full variable domain (outside the CDR3, taken from reference TRBV7-9 and TRBJ2-7): DTGVSQNPRHKITKRGQNVTFRCDPISEHNRLYWYRQTLGQGPEFLTYFQNEAQLEKSRLLSDRFSAERPKGSFSTLEIQRTEQGDSAMYLCASSARSRGGDEQYFGPGTRLTVT.

The CDR3 sequence is CAWRGDYYNEQFF. The CDR3 DNA reads as TGTGCCTGGAGGGGCGACTACTACAATGAGCAGTTCTTC. The gene calls are TRBV30 and TRBJ2-1, with D tentatively TRBD2 (5 bases). V was cut by 3 bases and J by 3 bases, with 9 bases left in between. CDR1 and CDR2 (germline): GTSNPN, SVGIG (reference sequence). This CDR3 comprises 13 residues.

This clone was counted a single time. This rearrangement joins TRBV2 to TRBJ2-5; TRBD2 agrees at 11 bases. This CDR3 contains 13 residues. The germline gives CDR1 SNHLY, CDR2 FYNNEI. V was clipped by 6 bases and J by 4 bases; unmatched bases: 1. In DNA, the CDR3 is TGTGCCAGCAGAGGGACTAGCGGAGAGACCCAGTACTTC. It yields the protein CASRGTSGETQYF.

The V call is TRBV13, the J call TRBJ1-2; no definite D call. Trimming removed 2 bases at V and 6 bases at J, with 13 bases between. Germline V gene lookup returns CDR1 PRHDT and CDR2 FYEKMQ (reference sequence). The CDR3 sequence is 14 residues long. CDR3 coding DNA: TGTGCCAGCAGCTTAAGTTCGGTCCGCCATGGCTACACCTTC. Amino acid sequence: CASSLSSVRHGYTF.